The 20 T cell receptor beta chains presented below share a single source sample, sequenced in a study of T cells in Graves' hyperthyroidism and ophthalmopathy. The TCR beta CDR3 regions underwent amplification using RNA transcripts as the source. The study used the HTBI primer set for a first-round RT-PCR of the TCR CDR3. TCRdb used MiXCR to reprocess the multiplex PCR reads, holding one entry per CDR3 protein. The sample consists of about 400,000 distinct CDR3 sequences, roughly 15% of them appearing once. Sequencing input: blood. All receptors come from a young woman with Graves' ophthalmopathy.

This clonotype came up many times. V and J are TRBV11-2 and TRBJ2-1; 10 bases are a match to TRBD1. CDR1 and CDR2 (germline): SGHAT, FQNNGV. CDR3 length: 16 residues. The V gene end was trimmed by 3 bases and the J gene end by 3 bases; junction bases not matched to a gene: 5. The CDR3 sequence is CASSLQRTGGYNEQFF. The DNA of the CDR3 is TGTGCCAGCAGCTTGCAACGGACAGGGGGCTACAATGAGCAGTTCTTC.

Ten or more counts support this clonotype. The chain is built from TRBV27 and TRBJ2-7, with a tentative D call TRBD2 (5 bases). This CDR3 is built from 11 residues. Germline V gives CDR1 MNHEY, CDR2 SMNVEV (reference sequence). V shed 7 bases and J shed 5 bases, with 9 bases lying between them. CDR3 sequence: CASKLGHEQYF. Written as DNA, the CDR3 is TGTGCCAGCAAACTAGGCCACGAGCAGTACTTC.

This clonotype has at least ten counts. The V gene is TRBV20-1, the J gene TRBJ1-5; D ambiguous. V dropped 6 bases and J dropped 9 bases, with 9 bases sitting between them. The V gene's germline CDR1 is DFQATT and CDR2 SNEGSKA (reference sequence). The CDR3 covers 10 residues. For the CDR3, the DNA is TGCAGTGCCACGGATGGGCCCCAGCATTTT. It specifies CSATDGPQHF.

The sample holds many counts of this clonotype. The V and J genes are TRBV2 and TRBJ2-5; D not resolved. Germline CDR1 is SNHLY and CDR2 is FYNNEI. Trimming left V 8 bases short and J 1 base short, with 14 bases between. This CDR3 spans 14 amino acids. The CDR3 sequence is CASLDPKTQETQYF. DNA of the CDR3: TGTGCCAGCCTCGATCCAAAGACCCAAGAGACCCAGTACTTC.

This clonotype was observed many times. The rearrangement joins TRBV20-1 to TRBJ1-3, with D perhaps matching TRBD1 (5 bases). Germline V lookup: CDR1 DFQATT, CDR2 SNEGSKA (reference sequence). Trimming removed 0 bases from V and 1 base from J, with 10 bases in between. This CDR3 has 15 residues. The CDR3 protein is CSARDSKGSGNTIYF. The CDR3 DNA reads TGCAGTGCTAGAGATAGTAAGGGGTCTGGAAACACCATATATTTT.

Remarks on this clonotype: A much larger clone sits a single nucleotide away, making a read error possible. The CDR3 region is CASSVVVASGCTDTQYF. CDR3 coding DNA: TGTGCCAGCAGCGTAGTAGTGGCTAGCGGGTGCACAGATACGCAGTATTTT. The chain combines TRBV9 with TRBJ2-3; 8 nucleotides line up with TRBD2. The J segment lost 1 base and the V segment lost 0 bases, leaving 7 bases of the junction unmatched. Germline V gives CDR1 SGDLS, CDR2 YYNGEE. This CDR3 contains 17 residues.

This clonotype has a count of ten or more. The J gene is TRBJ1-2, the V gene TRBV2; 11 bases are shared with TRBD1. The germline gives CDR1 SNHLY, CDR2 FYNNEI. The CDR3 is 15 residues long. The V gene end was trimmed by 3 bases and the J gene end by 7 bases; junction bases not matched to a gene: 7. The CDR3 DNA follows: TGTGCCAGCAGTGATCCCGGGACAGGGGGTCGTGGCTACACCTTC. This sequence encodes CASSDPGTGGRGYTF.

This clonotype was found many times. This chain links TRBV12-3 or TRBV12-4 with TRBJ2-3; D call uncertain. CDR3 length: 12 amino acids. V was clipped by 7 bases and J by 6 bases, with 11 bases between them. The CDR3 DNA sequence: TGTGCCAGCACCGACGACCGGGATACGCAGTATTTT. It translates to CASTDDRDTQYF.

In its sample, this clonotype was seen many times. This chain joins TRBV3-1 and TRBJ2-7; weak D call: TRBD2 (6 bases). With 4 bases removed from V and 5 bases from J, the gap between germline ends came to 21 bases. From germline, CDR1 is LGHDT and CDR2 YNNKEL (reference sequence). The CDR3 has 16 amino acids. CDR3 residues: CASSLRMTSNFHEQYF. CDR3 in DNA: TGTGCCAGCAGCCTGAGAATGACTAGTAACTTCCACGAGCAGTACTTC.

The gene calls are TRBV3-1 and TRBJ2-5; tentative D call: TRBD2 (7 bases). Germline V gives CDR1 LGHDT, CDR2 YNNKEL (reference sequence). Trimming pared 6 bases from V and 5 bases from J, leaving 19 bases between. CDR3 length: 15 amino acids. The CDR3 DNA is TGTGCCAGCAGAAAGGGGGGGGCTAACAAGGAGACCCAGTACTTC. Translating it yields CASRKGGANKETQYF.

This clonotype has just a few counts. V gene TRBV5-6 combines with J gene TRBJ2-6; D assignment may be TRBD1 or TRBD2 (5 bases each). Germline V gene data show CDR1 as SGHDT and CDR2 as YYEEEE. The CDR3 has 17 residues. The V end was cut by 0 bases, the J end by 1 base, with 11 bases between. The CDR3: CASSLVTEGSGANVLTF. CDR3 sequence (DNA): TGTGCCAGCAGCTTGGTAACAGAGGGGTCTGGGGCCAACGTCCTGACTTTC.

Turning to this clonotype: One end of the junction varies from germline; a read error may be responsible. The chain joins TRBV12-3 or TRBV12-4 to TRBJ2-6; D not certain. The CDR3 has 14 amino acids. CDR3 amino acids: CASSSVGGTNVLTF. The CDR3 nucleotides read TGTGCCAGCAGTTCGGTTGGTGGGACCAACGTCCTGACTTTC.

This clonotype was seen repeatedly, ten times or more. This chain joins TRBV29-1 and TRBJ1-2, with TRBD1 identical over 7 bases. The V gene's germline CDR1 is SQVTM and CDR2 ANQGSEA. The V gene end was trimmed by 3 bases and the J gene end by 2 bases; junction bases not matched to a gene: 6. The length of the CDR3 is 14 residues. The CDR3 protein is CSVDSEGANYGYTF. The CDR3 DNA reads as TGCAGCGTTGACTCTGAGGGGGCCAACTATGGCTACACCTTC.

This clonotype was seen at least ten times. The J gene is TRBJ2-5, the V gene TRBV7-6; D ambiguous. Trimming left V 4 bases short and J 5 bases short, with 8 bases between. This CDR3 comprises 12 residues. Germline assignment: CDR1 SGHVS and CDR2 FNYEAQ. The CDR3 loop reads CASSSIAETQYF. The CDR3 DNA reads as TGTGCCAGCAGCTCTATTGCGGAGACCCAGTACTTC.

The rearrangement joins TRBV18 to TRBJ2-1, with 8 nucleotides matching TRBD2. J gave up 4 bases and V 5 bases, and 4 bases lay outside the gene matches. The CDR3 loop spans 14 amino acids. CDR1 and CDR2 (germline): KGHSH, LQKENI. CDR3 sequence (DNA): TGTGCCAGCTCATCGTCTAGCGGGTACAATGAGCAGTTCTTC. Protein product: CASSSSSGYNEQFF. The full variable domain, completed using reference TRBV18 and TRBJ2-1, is NAGVMQNPRHLVRRRGQEARLRCSPMKGHSHVYWYRQLPEEGLKFMVYLQKENIIDESGMPKERFSAEFPKEGPSILRIQQVVRGDSAAYFCASSSSSGYNEQFFGPGTRLTVL.

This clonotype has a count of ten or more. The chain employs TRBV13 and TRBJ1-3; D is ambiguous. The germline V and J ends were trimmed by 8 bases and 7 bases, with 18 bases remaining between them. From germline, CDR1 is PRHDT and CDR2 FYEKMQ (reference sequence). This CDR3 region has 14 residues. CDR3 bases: TGTGCCAGCCGCCGCCGTCAGGAGACTAACACCATATATTTT. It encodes CASRRRQETNTIYF.

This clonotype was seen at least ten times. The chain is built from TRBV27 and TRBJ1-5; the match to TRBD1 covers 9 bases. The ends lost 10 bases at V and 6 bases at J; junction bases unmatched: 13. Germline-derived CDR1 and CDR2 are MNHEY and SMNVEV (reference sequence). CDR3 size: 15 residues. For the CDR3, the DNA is TGTGCCACAAGTACGACAGGGGGAGGGGGTCAGCCCCAGCATTTT. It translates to CATSTTGGGGQPQHF.

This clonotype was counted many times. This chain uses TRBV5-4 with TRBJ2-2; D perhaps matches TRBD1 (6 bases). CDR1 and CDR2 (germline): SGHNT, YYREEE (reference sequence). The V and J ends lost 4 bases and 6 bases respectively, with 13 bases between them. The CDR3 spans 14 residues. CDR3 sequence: CASSGSGVPGELFF. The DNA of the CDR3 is TGTGCCAGCAGCGGATCAGGGGTTCCCGGGGAGCTGTTTTTT.

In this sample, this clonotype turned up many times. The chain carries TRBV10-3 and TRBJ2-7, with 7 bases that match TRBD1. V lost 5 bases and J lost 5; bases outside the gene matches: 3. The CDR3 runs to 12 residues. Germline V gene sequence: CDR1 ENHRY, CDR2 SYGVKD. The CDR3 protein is CAISQDRNEQYF. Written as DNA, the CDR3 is TGTGCCATCAGTCAGGACAGGAACGAGCAGTACTTC.

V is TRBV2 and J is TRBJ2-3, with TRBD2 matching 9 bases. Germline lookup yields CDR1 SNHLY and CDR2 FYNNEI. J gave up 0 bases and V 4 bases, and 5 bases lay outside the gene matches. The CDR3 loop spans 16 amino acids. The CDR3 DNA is TGTGCCAGCAGTGGTCTTAGCGGGGGTAGCACAGATACGCAGTATTTT. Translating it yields CASSGLSGGSTDTQYF.